The entry that follows covers one TCR beta chain sequence. Sequenced by immunoSEQ multiplex PCR; TCRdb stores in-frame clones only, minus some. In the table there are 90,000 to 150,000 clones, around 89% of which are singletons. These data originate in a study of T cell responses to AZD1222 COVID-19 vaccine. The J segment lost 3 bases and the V segment lost 5 bases, leaving 6 bases of the junction unmatched. CDR3 length: 15 amino acids. In germline, CDR1 is LGHNA, CDR2 YSLEER. Analysis merged second doses at about 4 or about 12 weeks. The V gene is TRBV4-3, the J gene TRBJ1-3; 8 bases fit TRBD1. Source: peripheral blood, taken 28 days after the second AZD1222 dose. The sequence derives from an adult who received the AZD1222 COVID-19 vaccine. The CDR3 nucleotides are TGCGCCAGCAGCGTACAGGGGGGAGGTGGAAACACCATATATTTT. It encodes CASSVQGGGGNTIYF.